This T cell receptor beta chain emerged from a study of naive and memory T cell subsets. Both TRBC1 and TRBC2 were covered by a beta constant-region primer of two equimolar oligonucleotides. TCRdb re-derived calls from the UMI-ligation and nested PCR reads in MiXCR, one entry per CDR3 protein. This table has some 100,000 distinct CDR3 sequences, approximately 6.5% appearing once. Looked up from germline, CDR1 is SEHNR and CDR2 is FQNEAQ (reference sequence). CDR3 length equals 15 residues. The V and J ends lost 4 bases and 6 bases respectively, with 17 bases between them. There are a few counts of this clonotype. Alpha and beta libraries were amplified separately from the second PCR onward. After CD4 positive bead selection, the CD4-negative fraction gave CD8 T cells.

The specimen sequenced was central memory CD4+ T cells from blood. V usage is TRBV7-9 and J usage is TRBJ2-3, with D perhaps given as TRBD1 or TRBD2 (5 bases each). The receptor's source is a human donor in good health. CDR3 loop: CASSYVGTEADTQYF. Written as DNA, the CDR3 is TGTGCCAGCAGCTACGTGGGGACCGAGGCGGATACGCAGTATTTT.